These 25 T cell receptor beta chains were all obtained from the same sample, sequenced in a study of blood T cell repertoires in COVID-19 (dated by TCRdb to about 2020). The receptor library was made with the immunoSEQ multiplex PCR assay. The table was pulled from immuneACCESS by TCRdb, which kept in-frame rearrangements only. Such tables lose some clones; where checked, under half of the loss comes from unresolved V genes, and the rest has no known cause. The sample table lists approximately 260,000 clones, about 80% of them with a count of one. The ten most abundant clones make up roughly a tenth of the sample. The source material was peripheral blood. These TCRs come from a woman older than 75 with acute or convalescent COVID-19.

The gene calls are TRBV5-5 and TRBJ2-1; 10 bases fit TRBD2. Trimming cost V 0 bases and J 7 bases; bases outside gene matches: 7. The CDR3 consists of 16 residues. The germline CDR1 and CDR2 sequences are SGHKS and YYEKEE (reference sequence). The CDR3 sequence is CASSLVASGGANEQFF. The CDR3 coding sequence is TGTGCCAGCAGCTTGGTTGCCAGCGGGGGGGCGAATGAGCAGTTCTTC.

This sequence joins TRBV15 and TRBJ1-1; 7 nucleotides line up with TRBD1. With V trimmed by 5 bases and J by 1 base, 4 bases remained unmatched. From germline, CDR1 is LNHNV and CDR2 YYDKDF (reference sequence). CDR3 size: 14 residues. The CDR3 nucleotides read TGTGCCACCAGCGACCGACAGGGGAACACTGAAGCTTTCTTT. Residues: CATSDRQGNTEAFF.

This clone was picked up one time. Other DNA sequences of this sample code for an identical CDR3. The chain couples TRBV3-1 (or the pseudogene TRBV3-2) to TRBJ1-2, with 7 bases fitting TRBD1. V was clipped by 0 bases and J by 9 bases; unmatched bases: 10. This CDR3 has 15 amino acids. From germline, CDR1 is LGHDT and CDR2 YNNKEL (reference sequence). CDR3: CASSQDEGAASSYTF. CDR3 nucleotide sequence: TGTGCCAGCAGCCAAGATGAGGGGGCGGCGAGCAGCTACACCTTC.

This clone was seen only once. J is TRBJ2-2 and V is TRBV3-1 (or the pseudogene TRBV3-2); possibly TRBD1 for D (6 bases). Trimming took 0 bases from V and 4 from J, leaving 12 bases between them. This CDR3 is built from 16 residues. Germline CDR1 is LGHDT and CDR2 is YNNKEL (reference sequence). For the CDR3, the DNA is TGTGCCAGCAGCCAAGAGACAGGCGGAGCCACCGGGGAGCTGTTTTTT. It specifies CASSQETGGATGELFF.

This rearrangement joins TRBV19 to TRBJ1-1; 10 bases agree with TRBD1. Unmatched junction bases numbered 21, after V lost 10 bases and J lost 13 bases. The CDR3 runs to 15 residues. Germline V gene data show CDR1 as LNHDA and CDR2 as SQIVND (reference sequence). CDR3 loop: CATREQPRGTGVDFF. Here the CDR3 DNA reads TGTGCCACCCGCGAGCAACCAAGGGGGACAGGGGTCGATTTCTTT.

This clone was recorded only once. The rearrangement links TRBV28 to TRBJ2-6; D is uncertain. V lost 3 bases to trimming and J lost 4 bases, with 7 bases between them. The length of the CDR3 is 14 residues. The germline V gene encodes CDR1 MDHEN and CDR2 SYDVKM. The CDR3 nucleotides are TGTGCCAGCAGTTTTCAAGCCGGGGCCAACGTCCTGACTTTC. This gives the protein CASSFQAGANVLTF.

A remark on this clone: This CDR3 is also generated by other DNA sequences in the sample. V and J are TRBV6-5 and TRBJ1-1; 7 bases are shared with TRBD1. The V segment lost 5 bases and the J segment 7 bases; nucleotides outside the gene matches: 1. The CDR3 covers 11 residues. CDR1 is MNHEY, CDR2 SVGAGI, per germline. The CDR3 coding sequence is TGTGCCAGCAGTCGACAGGGTGAAGCTTTCTTT. Its translation: CASSRQGEAFF.

The V call is TRBV10-2, the J call TRBJ2-5, with D maybe TRBD1 (6 bases). CDR3 length: 15 amino acids. CDR1 and CDR2 (germline): WSHSY, SAAADI. V shed 0 bases and J shed 4 bases, with 12 bases lying between them. CDR3 DNA sequence: TGCGCCAGCAGTGAGTCGACAGGTCATCGAGAGACCCAGTACTTC. It yields the protein CASSESTGHRETQYF.

As regards this clone: The sample carries other DNA sequences with the same CDR3. The chain is built from TRBV27 and TRBJ2-7; tentatively, D is TRBD1 (6 bases). CDR1 and CDR2 from the germline V gene are MNHEY and SMNVEV (reference sequence). V gave up 4 bases and J gave up 6 bases, with 7 bases separating them. CDR3 size: 11 residues. CDR3: CASSSRGEQYF. The CDR3 DNA reads TGTGCCAGCAGTTCCAGGGGCGAGCAGTACTTC.

This clone was observed a few times. V is TRBV30 and J is TRBJ1-6; no clear D. Trimming stripped 3 bases from V and 6 bases from J, with 9 bases between. Germline V CDR1 and CDR2: GTSNPN, SVGIG (reference sequence). The CDR3 extends over 13 amino acids. CDR3 sequence (DNA): TGTGCCTGGAGACGGGAGGGTAATTCACCCCTCCACTTT. This codes for CAWRREGNSPLHF.

V is TRBV5-1 and J is TRBJ2-7; D is unclear. Germline V CDR1 and CDR2: SGHRS, YFSETQ. This CDR3 comprises 13 residues. Trimming took 0 bases from V and 2 from J, leaving 6 bases between them. The CDR3 reads CASSLGAAYEQYF. CDR3 sequence (DNA): TGCGCCAGCAGCTTGGGGGCAGCCTACGAGCAGTACTTC.

This clone showed up just once. The rearrangement links TRBV18 to TRBJ2-1; TRBD1 matches 10 bases. This CDR3 contains 15 residues. Trimming removed 5 bases from V and 3 bases from J; junction bases left unmatched: 4. Germline CDR1 is KGHSH and CDR2 is LQKENI. The DNA for the CDR3 is TGTGCCAGCTCATCCGGGACAGGGGTCTACAATGAGCAGTTCTTC. Translating gives CASSSGTGVYNEQFF.

The rearrangement links TRBV28 to TRBJ2-1; possible D gene TRBD1, 5 bases. Deletions cut 5 bases from V and 4 bases from J, with 12 bases between. The length of the CDR3 is 14 residues. In germline, CDR1 is MDHEN, CDR2 SYDVKM. The CDR3 is CASSPRQPYNEQFF. The CDR3, as DNA: TGTGCCAGCAGTCCGCGACAGCCTTACAATGAGCAGTTCTTC. The variable domain in full, with the rest retrieved from reference TRBV28 and TRBJ2-1, is DVKVTQSSRYLVKRTGEKVFLECVQDMDHENMFWYRQDPGLGLRLIYFSYDVKMKEKGDIPEGYSVSREKKERFSLILESASTNQTSMYLCASSPRQPYNEQFFGPGTRLTVL.

CDR3 in DNA: TGTGCCAGCAGTTACGTGGGGGGATCACCCCTCCACTTT. It yields the protein CASSYVGGSPLHF. V gene TRBV6-2 or TRBV6-3 combines with J gene TRBJ1-6, with D possibly TRBD1 on 5 matching bases. The CDR3 loop spans 13 amino acids. Trimming shortened V by 2 bases and J by 10 bases, and 9 bases separated the two germline ends. Germline V gene sequence: CDR1 MNHEY, CDR2 SVGEGT.

V is TRBV9 and J is TRBJ1-1, with D possibly matching TRBD1 (5 bases). The CDR3 is made up of 16 amino acids. CDR1 and CDR2 (germline): SGDLS, YYNGEE. Deletions cut 0 bases from V and 8 bases from J, with 20 bases between. CDR3 region: CASSVGLGLYRDEAFF. As DNA, the CDR3 is TGTGCCAGCAGCGTAGGTTTGGGACTATACCGGGACGAAGCTTTCTTT.

The chain combines TRBV15 with TRBJ2-7; weak D call: TRBD1 (7 bases). Trimming removed 10 bases from V and 1 base from J, with 23 bases in between. From germline, CDR1 is LNHNV and CDR2 YYDKDF (reference sequence). The CDR3 sequence is 16 residues long. DNA of the CDR3: TGTGCCAGTTCTTTCTCGGAGGGGGCACGGTCCTACGAGCAGTACTTC. It codes for CASSFSEGARSYEQYF.

Here the CDR3 DNA reads TGTGCCAGCAGCCCCTTGGCAGGACTTTCCACAGATACGCAGTATTTT. It is translated as CASSPLAGLSTDTQYF. The rearrangement uses TRBV9 and TRBJ2-3; possibly TRBD2 for D (5 bases). The CDR3 covers 16 residues. Trimming shortened V by 4 bases and J by 2 bases, and 17 bases separated the two germline ends. Per the germline V gene, CDR1 is SGDLS and CDR2 is YYNGEE.

The chain employs TRBV9 and TRBJ1-2; 8 bases align to TRBD1. CDR1 SGDLS and CDR2 YYNGEE come from the germline V gene. This CDR3 is 15 amino acids long. With V trimmed by 1 base and J by 3 bases, 5 bases remained unmatched. The CDR3 region is CASSVLGTGDYGYTF. The CDR3 DNA follows: TGTGCCAGCAGCGTACTTGGGACAGGAGACTATGGCTACACCTTC.

The chain couples TRBV5-8 to TRBJ1-2, with TRBD1 matching 11 bases. Germline loops: CDR1 SGHTS, CDR2 YDEGEE. Trimming took 1 base from V and 8 from J; bases not matched to a gene: 7. This CDR3 is built from 15 residues. Here the CDR3 reads CASSLTGQGARGYTF. CDR3 DNA: TGTGCCAGCAGCTTGACTGGACAGGGGGCGCGGGGCTACACCTTC.

CDR3 bases: TGTGCCAGCTCACCACTAGGGGAGGAAGCTGAAGCTTTCTTT. It specifies CASSPLGEEAEAFF. The chain joins TRBV18 to TRBJ1-1; D perhaps matches TRBD1 (5 bases). This CDR3 has 14 residues. Germline CDR1 reads KGHSH; CDR2 reads LQKENI. The V gene lost 1 base and the J gene lost 6 bases, with 12 bases spanning the gap. Combining the CDR3 with reference TRBV18 and TRBJ1-1 gives the whole variable domain NAGVMQNPRHLVRRRGQEARLRCSPMKGHSHVYWYRQLPEEGLKFMVYLQKENIIDESGMPKERFSAEFPKEGPSILRIQQVVRGDSAAYFCASSPLGEEAEAFFGQGTRLTVV.

This chain joins TRBV9 and TRBJ2-7; 10 bases line up with TRBD2. This CDR3 is 16 amino acids long. The germline V gene has CDR1 SGDLS and CDR2 YYNGEE. V lost 0 bases and J lost 5; bases outside the gene matches: 8. CDR3 residues: CASSVEERGGLNEQYF. DNA of the CDR3: TGTGCCAGCAGCGTAGAGGAGCGGGGGGGCCTAAACGAGCAGTACTTC.

The chain has TRBV18 and TRBJ1-5; D remains ambiguous. Trimming removed 2 bases from V and 5 bases from J, with 7 bases in between. Germline CDR1 reads KGHSH; CDR2 reads LQKENI. The CDR3 sequence is 13 residues long. CDR3 bases: TGTGCCAGCTCACCAAGTTCAGATCAGCCCCAGCATTTT. It specifies CASSPSSDQPQHF.

The chain carries TRBV5-4 and TRBJ2-1; TRBD2 agrees at 9 bases. With 5 bases clipped from V and 6 bases from J, the junction kept 12 bases outside the gene matches. The CDR3 contains 16 residues. CDR1 and CDR2 from the germline V gene are SGHNT and YYREEE (reference sequence). DNA of the CDR3: TGTGCCAGCAGATCATTGGGTGCTAGCGGGACCAATGAGCAGTTCTTC. This sequence encodes CASRSLGASGTNEQFF.

The V and J genes are TRBV7-3 and TRBJ1-6, with D possibly matching TRBD1 (5 bases). The CDR3 runs 14 residues. The germline V gene encodes CDR1 SGHTA and CDR2 FQGTGA. Trimming pared 5 bases from V and 9 bases from J, leaving 14 bases between. The CDR3 loop is CASSEAGDGSPLHF. CDR3 nucleotide sequence: TGTGCCAGCAGCGAAGCGGGGGATGGTTCACCCCTCCACTTT.

J is TRBJ2-7 and V is TRBV5-1; D call uncertain. The germline V gene has CDR1 SGHRS and CDR2 YFSETQ. The CDR3 is made up of 15 amino acids. Trimming pared 0 bases from V and 0 bases from J, leaving 10 bases between. The CDR3 loop is CASSLDPRPSYEQYF. In DNA form, the CDR3 reads TGCGCCAGCAGCTTGGACCCGAGGCCCTCCTACGAGCAGTACTTC.